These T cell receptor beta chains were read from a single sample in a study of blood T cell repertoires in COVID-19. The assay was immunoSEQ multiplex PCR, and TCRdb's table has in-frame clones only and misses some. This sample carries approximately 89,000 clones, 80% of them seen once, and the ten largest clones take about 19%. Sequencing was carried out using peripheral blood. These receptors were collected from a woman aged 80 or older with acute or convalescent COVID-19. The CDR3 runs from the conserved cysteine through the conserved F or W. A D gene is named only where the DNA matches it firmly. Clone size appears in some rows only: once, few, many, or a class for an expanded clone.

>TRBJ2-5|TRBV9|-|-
CASSVAGSLQETQYF
TGTGCCAGCAGCGTAGCGGGGTCCCTCCAAGAGACCCAGTACTTC
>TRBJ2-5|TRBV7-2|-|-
CASSFKGGETQYF
TGTGCCAGCAGCTTCAAAGGGGGAGAGACCCAGTACTTC
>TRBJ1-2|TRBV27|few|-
CASSGQPLSDYGYTF
TGTGCCAGCAGTGGACAGCCCCTTTCGGACTATGGCTACACCTTC
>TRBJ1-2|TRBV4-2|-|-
CASSQDRARGYYGYTF
TGTGCCAGCAGCCAAGACAGGGCTAGGGGCTACTATGGCTACACCTTC
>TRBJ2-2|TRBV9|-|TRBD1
CASSVGRQGTGELFF
TGTGCCAGCAGCGTAGGGAGACAGGGTACCGGGGAGCTGTTTTTT
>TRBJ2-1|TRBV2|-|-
CASSRSKGGNEQFF
TGTGCCAGCAGCCGGAGTAAAGGGGGAAATGAGCAGTTCTTC
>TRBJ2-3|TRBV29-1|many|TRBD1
CSVGGQGGDTQYF
TGCAGCGTTGGGGGACAGGGGGGAGATACGCAGTATTTT
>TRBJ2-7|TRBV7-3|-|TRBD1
CASSLRTGTRGDEQYF
TGTGCCAGCAGCTTACGGACAGGGACGAGGGGCGACGAGCAGTACTTC
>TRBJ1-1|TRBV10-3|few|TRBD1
CAISFQGAEAFF
TGTGCCATCAGTTTCCAGGGGGCTGAAGCTTTCTTT
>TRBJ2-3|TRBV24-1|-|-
CATSGQGRDTQYF
TGTGCCACCAGTGGGCAGGGCAGAGATACGCAGTATTTT
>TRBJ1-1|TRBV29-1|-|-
CSVGWGEDSEAFF
TGCAGCGTTGGATGGGGGGAGGATTCAGAAGCTTTCTTT
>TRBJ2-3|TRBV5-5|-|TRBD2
CASSLVVAGGADTQYF
TGTGCCAGCAGCTTGGTGGTAGCGGGGGGTGCAGATACGCAGTATTTT
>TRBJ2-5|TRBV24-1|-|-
CATSDSDKGDVETQYF
TGTGCCACCAGTGATTCGGACAAGGGGGATGTAGAGACCCAGTACTTC
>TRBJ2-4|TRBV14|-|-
CASSHNRNIQYF
TGTGCCAGCAGCCACAATAGAAACATTCAGTACTTC
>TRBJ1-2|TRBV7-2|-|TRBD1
CASSLRGQGGYTF
TGTGCCAGCAGCTTAAGGGGACAGGGTGGCTACACCTTC
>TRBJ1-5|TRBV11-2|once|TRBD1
CASSPQIRGLNQPQHF
TGTGCCAGCAGCCCCCAAATCAGGGGGCTCAATCAGCCCCAGCATTTT
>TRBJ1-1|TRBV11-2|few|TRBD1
CASSALQGRITEAFF
TGTGCCAGCAGCGCTTTACAGGGGAGGATAACTGAAGCTTTCTTT
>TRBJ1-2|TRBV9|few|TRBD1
CASSPTGAGYGYTF
TGTGCCAGCAGCCCTACAGGGGCAGGGTATGGCTACACCTTC
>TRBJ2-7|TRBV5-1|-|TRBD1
CASSPAGTGGYEQYF
TGCGCCAGCAGCCCAGCCGGGACAGGGGGCTACGAGCAGTACTTC
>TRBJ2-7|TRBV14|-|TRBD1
CASSLTGTGSNEQYF
TGTGCCAGCAGCCTTACCGGGACAGGGTCTAACGAGCAGTACTTC
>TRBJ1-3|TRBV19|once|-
CASSRRPGNSGNTIYF
TGTGCCAGTAGTCGGCGCCCGGGGAACTCTGGAAACACCATATATTTT
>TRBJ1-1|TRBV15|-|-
CATSRDNRNTEAFF
TGTGCCACCAGCAGAGATAACAGGAACACTGAAGCTTTCTTT
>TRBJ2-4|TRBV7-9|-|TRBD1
CASSSPLQDRANIQYF
TGTGCCAGCAGCTCACCCCTTCAAGACAGGGCGAACATTCAGTACTTC
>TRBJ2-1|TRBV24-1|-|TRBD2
CATSSARVGGPSRINEQFF
TGTGCCACCAGCTCGGCTCGGGTGGGAGGGCCCTCAAGGATAAATGAGCAGTTCTTC
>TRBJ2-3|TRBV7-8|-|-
CASSSPGLRTDTQYF
TGTGCCAGCAGCTCCCCGGGACTTCGCACAGATACGCAGTATTTT
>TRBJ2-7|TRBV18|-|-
CASSAGPAGSSYEQYF
TGTGCCAGCTCCGCAGGTCCGGCAGGCAGCTCCTACGAGCAGTACTTC
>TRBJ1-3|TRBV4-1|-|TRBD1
CASSQDVVGTARNTIYF
TGCGCCAGCAGCCAAGACGTCGTGGGGACAGCGAGAAACACCATATATTTT
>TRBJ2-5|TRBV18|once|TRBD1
CASSPPDRGTQYF
TGTGCCAGCTCACCACCGGACAGGGGAACCCAGTACTTC
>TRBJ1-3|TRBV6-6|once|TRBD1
CASSPSGQGNTIYF
TGTGCCAGCAGTCCTTCGGGACAGGGAAACACCATATATTTT
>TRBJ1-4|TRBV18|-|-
CASSPFVRGTDEKLFF
TGTGCCAGCTCACCATTTGTACGGGGTACTGATGAAAAACTGTTTTTT
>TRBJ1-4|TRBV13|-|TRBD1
CASSPSQGAGEKLFF
TGTGCCAGCAGCCCCTCACAGGGGGCGGGGGAAAAACTGTTTTTT
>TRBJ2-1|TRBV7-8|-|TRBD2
CASSKTSGVYNEQFF
TGTGCCAGCAGCAAGACTAGCGGGGTTTACAATGAGCAGTTCTTC
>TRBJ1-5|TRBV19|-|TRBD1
CASRTGGFRQPQHF
TGTGCCAGCAGGACAGGGGGCTTTCGTCAGCCCCAGCATTTT
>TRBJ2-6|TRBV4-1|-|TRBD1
CASSQADREANVLTF
TGCGCCAGCAGCCAAGCGGACAGGGAGGCCAACGTCCTGACTTTC
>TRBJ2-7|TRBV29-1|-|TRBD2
CSVESQRERSEQYF
TGCAGCGTTGAAAGTCAGCGGGAGCGGTCCGAGCAGTACTTC
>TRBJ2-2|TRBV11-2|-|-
CASSLVRTGELFF
TGTGCCAGCAGCTTAGTGAGAACCGGGGAGCTGTTTTTT
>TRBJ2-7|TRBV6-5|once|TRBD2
CASSYLAGGQGEQYF
TGTGCCAGCAGTTACTTAGCGGGAGGGCAGGGCGAGCAGTACTTC
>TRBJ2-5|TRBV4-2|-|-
CASSQDTGTLGVATQYF
TGTGCCAGCAGCCAAGATACAGGCACCCTTGGGGTGGCGACCCAGTACTTC
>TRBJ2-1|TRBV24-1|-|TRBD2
CATSTGGRAYEQFF
TGTGCCACCAGTACTGGCGGGAGGGCCTATGAGCAGTTCTTC
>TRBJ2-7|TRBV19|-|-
CASSRWGGTASYEQYF
TGTGCCAGTAGTCGGTGGGGCGGGACAGCCTCCTACGAGCAGTACTTC